This entry describes one TCR beta chain. Its antigen is unidentified. The V gene's germline CDR1 is WNHNN and CDR2 SYGVQD (reference sequence). Trimming stripped 3 bases from V and 3 bases from J, with 11 bases between. The CDR3 contains 14 residues. This entry comes from a study of T cells in localized non-small cell lung cancer. Findings and limits, study-wide: Because only a single region of the tumor was sequenced, heterogeneity remains possible. Uninvolved adjacent lung had more T cell clonality than any other tissue, topping tumor. Higher T cell density in the blood was associated with longer overall survival, whereas higher adjacent-lung clonality associated with shorter survival. Adjacent lung was found to contain a median roughly 60 of the top 100 tumor clones.

Clones were read by immunoSEQ multiplex PCR, and TCRdb kept only the in-frame ones, dropping some. The table lists roughly 35,000 clones, approximately 90% of them singletons, with approximately 2% in the top ten. The clonotype originates from a female donor at least 60 years old with stage I lung adenocarcinoma. This chain connects TRBV10-1 to TRBJ2-5, with D possibly being TRBD2 (5 bases). Sample: peripheral blood, taken before any cancer treatment. CDR3 protein: CASSDPGLEETQYF. CDR3 nucleotide sequence: TGCGCCAGCAGTGACCCGGGATTGGAAGAGACCCAGTACTTC.